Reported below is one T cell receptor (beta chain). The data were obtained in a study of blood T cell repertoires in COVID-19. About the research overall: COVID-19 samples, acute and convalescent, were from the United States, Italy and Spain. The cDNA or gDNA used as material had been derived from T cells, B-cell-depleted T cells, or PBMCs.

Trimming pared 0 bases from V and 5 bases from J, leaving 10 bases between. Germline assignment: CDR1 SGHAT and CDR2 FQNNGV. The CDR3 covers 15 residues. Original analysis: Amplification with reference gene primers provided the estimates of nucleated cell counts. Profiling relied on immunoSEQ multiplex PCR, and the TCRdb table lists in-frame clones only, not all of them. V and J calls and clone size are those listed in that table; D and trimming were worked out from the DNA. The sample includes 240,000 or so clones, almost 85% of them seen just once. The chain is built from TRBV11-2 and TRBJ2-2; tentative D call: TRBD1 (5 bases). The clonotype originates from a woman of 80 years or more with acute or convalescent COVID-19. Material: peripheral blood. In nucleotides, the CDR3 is TGTGCCAGCAGCTTAGACAGGGCGGCGACCGGGGAGCTGTTTTTT. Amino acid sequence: CASSLDRAATGELFF.